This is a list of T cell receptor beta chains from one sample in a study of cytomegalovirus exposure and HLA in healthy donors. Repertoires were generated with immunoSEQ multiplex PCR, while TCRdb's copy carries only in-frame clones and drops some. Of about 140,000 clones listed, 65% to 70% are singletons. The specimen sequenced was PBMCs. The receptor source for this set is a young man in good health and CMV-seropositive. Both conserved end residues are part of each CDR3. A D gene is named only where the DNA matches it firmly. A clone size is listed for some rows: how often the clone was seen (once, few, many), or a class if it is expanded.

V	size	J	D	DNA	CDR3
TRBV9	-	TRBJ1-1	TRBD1	TGTGCCAGCAGCGGGACAGGGATCCCTGAAGCTTTCTTT	CASSGTGIPEAFF
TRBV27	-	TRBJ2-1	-	TGTGCCAGCAGTTTACTAGCCGACAATGAGCAGTTCTTC	CASSLLADNEQFF
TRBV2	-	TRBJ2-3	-	TGTGCCAGCAGTCCTGTCCGGGACTCTCTCACAGATACGCAGTATTTT	CASSPVRDSLTDTQYF
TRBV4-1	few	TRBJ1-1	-	TGCGCCAGCAGCCAAGAGATAGTGGACTCCGACGAAGCTTTCTTT	CASSQEIVDSDEAFF
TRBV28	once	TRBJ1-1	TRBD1	TGTGCCGGACAGGGAATGGACACTGAAGCTTTCTTT	CAGQGMDTEAFF
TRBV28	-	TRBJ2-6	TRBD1	TGTGCCAGCAGTTTTGAGACAGGGACTGGGGCCAACGTCCTGACTTTC	CASSFETGTGANVLTF
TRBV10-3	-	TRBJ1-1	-	TGTGCCATCAGTGAGTCAACAGGGAACACTGAAGCTTTCTTT	CAISESTGNTEAFF
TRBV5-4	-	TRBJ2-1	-	TGTGCCAGCAGCTCCTCCCCGGGAGTGGACTACAATGAGCAGTTCTTC	CASSSSPGVDYNEQFF
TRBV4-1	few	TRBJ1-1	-	TGCGCCAGCAGCCAACACCCGACAGGAAAGAACACTGAAGCTTTCTTT	CASSQHPTGKNTEAFF
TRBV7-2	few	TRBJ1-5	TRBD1	TGTGCCAGCAGCCCGCAACAGGGGAACTTGGGGCAGCCCCAGCATTTT	CASSPQQGNLGQPQHF
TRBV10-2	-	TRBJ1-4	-	TGCGCCAGCGGAGAGAGCTTTGCAACTAATGAAAAACTGTTTTTT	CASGESFATNEKLFF